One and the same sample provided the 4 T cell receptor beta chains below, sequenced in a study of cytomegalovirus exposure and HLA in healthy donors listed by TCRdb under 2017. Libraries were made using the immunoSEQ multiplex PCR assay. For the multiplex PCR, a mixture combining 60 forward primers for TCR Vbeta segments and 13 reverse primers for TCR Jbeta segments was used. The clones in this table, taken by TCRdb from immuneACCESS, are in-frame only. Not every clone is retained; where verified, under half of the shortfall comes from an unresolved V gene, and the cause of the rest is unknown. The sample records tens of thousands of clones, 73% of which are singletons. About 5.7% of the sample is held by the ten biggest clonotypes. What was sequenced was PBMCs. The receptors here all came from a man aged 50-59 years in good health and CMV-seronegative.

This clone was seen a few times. The CDR3 DNA sequence: TGTGCCAGCAGCTTAGATGGGACAGGGCCTGTCTATGGCTACACCTTC. It translates to CASSLDGTGPVYGYTF. The V call is TRBV11-2, the J call TRBJ1-2; 9 bases line up with TRBD1. Losses at the gene ends were 0 bases for V and 4 bases for J; bases not matched to a gene: 6. The CDR3 totals 16 residues. Germline CDR1 is SGHAT and CDR2 is FQNNGV.

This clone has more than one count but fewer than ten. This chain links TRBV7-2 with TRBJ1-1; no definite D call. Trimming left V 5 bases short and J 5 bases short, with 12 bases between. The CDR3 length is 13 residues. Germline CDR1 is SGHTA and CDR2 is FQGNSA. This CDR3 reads CASSPVHSTEAFF. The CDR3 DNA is TGTGCCAGCAGCCCGGTGCATTCAACTGAAGCTTTCTTT.

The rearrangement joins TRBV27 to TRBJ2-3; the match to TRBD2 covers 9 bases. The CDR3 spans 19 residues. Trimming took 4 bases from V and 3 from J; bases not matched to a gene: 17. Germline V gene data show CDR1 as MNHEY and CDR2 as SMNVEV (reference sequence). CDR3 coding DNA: TGTGCCAGCAGTTCCCAACTGCGGGGGGGCCGGTGGCGGACAGATACGCAGTATTTT. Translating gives CASSSQLRGGRWRTDTQYF.

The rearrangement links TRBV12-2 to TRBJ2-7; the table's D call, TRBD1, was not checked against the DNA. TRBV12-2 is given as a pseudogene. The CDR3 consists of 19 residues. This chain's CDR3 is CASRLADRDRGPVDYEQYF. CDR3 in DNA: TGTGCAAGTCGCTTAGCGGATCGTGACAGGGGCCCAGTAGACTACGAGCAGTACTTC.